This TCR beta chain was recovered during a study of blood T cell repertoires in COVID-19. As for the study in general: Sites across the United States, Italy and Spain contributed samples from acute and convalescent COVID-19. Sample material is recorded as cDNA or gDNA derived from T cells, B-cell-depleted T cells, or PBMCs.

The ends were cut back, 1 base at V and 2 bases at J, with 4 bases in the middle. This CDR3 is 13 amino acids long. Per germline, CDR1 SSHAT and CDR2 FNYEAQ (reference sequence). In the original workflow: Reference gene primer amplification gave nucleated cell count estimates. Assay: immunoSEQ multiplex PCR; the TCRdb copy retains only in-frame clones and omits some. V, J and clone size reflect that table, while D and trimming were determined from the DNA. In the table there are 200,000 or so clones, around 86% of which are singletons. This receptor was identified in a man between 60 and 70 years old who had recovered from COVID-19. J is TRBJ2-3 and V is TRBV7-7; D remains unclear. The sequenced sample consisted of peripheral blood. CDR3 amino acids: CASSLGATDTQYF. The CDR3, as DNA: TGTGCCAGCAGCTTAGGGGCCACAGATACGCAGTATTTT.